These T cell receptor beta chains were read from a single sample in a study of shared clonotypes between healthy human individuals. The method was immunoSEQ multiplex PCR; TCRdb's version includes in-frame clones alone and lacks a portion of them. The table shows roughly 2 million clones, with just under 95% occurring only once. Sequenced: naive CD8+ T cells sorted from blood. Receptor source: a young man in good health. Each CDR3 is given with its conserved first and last residue. Each record gives: V gene, D gene, CDR3 length, J gene, clone size, CDR3 protein, CDR3 DNA. D genes are given only for firm matches. Size tells how often a clone was seen (once, few, many) or the class of an expanded clone, and some rows leave it out.

v_call: TRBV28; d_call: NA; cdr3_length: 15; j_call: TRBJ1-5; clone_size: once; cdr3_aa: CASSLRGVGNQPQHF; cdr3_nt: TGTGCCAGCAGTTTAAGAGGGGTAGGGAATCAGCCCCAGCATTTT
v_call: TRBV29-1; d_call: TRBD2; cdr3_length: 14; j_call: TRBJ2-1; clone_size: NA; cdr3_aa: CSVDLASGGNEQFF; cdr3_nt: TGCAGCGTTGATTTGGCTAGCGGGGGCAATGAGCAGTTCTTC
v_call: TRBV28; d_call: TRBD2; cdr3_length: 16; j_call: TRBJ2-2; clone_size: NA; cdr3_aa: CASSFPTSGGSGELFF; cdr3_nt: TGTGCCAGCAGTTTTCCGACTAGCGGGGGATCCGGGGAGCTGTTTTTT
v_call: TRBV19; d_call: NA; cdr3_length: 13; j_call: TRBJ1-6; clone_size: NA; cdr3_aa: CASSVQGNSPLHF; cdr3_nt: TGTGCCAGTAGTGTACAGGGTAATTCACCCCTCCACTTT
v_call: TRBV27; d_call: NA; cdr3_length: 13; j_call: TRBJ2-5; clone_size: NA; cdr3_aa: CASSTGLGETQYF; cdr3_nt: TGTGCCAGCAGTACAGGGTTGGGAGAGACCCAGTACTTC
v_call: TRBV19; d_call: NA; cdr3_length: 16; j_call: TRBJ2-2; clone_size: NA; cdr3_aa: CASSIVAIPNTGELFF; cdr3_nt: TGTGCCAGTAGTATTGTGGCTATACCGAACACCGGGGAGCTGTTTTTT
v_call: TRBV7-3; d_call: NA; cdr3_length: 14; j_call: TRBJ2-1; clone_size: NA; cdr3_aa: CASSLEGGYNEQFF; cdr3_nt: TGTGCCAGCAGCTTAGAAGGCGGCTACAATGAGCAGTTCTTC
v_call: TRBV12-5; d_call: TRBD2; cdr3_length: 15; j_call: TRBJ2-5; clone_size: NA; cdr3_aa: CASGNGLASQETQYF; cdr3_nt: TGTGCTAGTGGTAACGGACTAGCGTCCCAAGAGACCCAGTACTTC
v_call: TRBV7-9; d_call: TRBD1; cdr3_length: 16; j_call: TRBJ2-7; clone_size: NA; cdr3_aa: CASSLDITGVGYEQYF; cdr3_nt: TGTGCCAGCAGCTTAGATATCACAGGGGTGGGCTACGAGCAGTACTTC
v_call: TRBV6-5; d_call: NA; cdr3_length: 14; j_call: TRBJ2-2; clone_size: NA; cdr3_aa: CASSYRTVTGELFF; cdr3_nt: TGTGCCAGCAGTTATCGGACAGTCACCGGGGAGCTGTTTTTT
v_call: TRBV18; d_call: NA; cdr3_length: 17; j_call: TRBJ2-2; clone_size: NA; cdr3_aa: CASSSGLALANTGELFF; cdr3_nt: TGTGCCAGCTCATCGGGTCTAGCCCTCGCGAACACCGGGGAGCTGTTTTTT
v_call: TRBV5-1; d_call: NA; cdr3_length: 15; j_call: TRBJ2-2; clone_size: once; cdr3_aa: CASSLVADNTGELFF; cdr3_nt: TGCGCCAGCAGCTTGGTAGCAGATAACACCGGGGAGCTGTTTTTT
v_call: TRBV2; d_call: TRBD1; cdr3_length: 15; j_call: TRBJ2-1; clone_size: NA; cdr3_aa: CASRGTGGFYNEQFF; cdr3_nt: TGTGCCAGCAGGGGGACAGGGGGCTTCTACAATGAGCAGTTCTTC
v_call: TRBV14; d_call: TRBD1; cdr3_length: 16; j_call: TRBJ2-2; clone_size: NA; cdr3_aa: CASSQEGTGLAGELFF; cdr3_nt: TGTGCCAGCAGCCAAGAAGGGACAGGGCTCGCCGGGGAGCTGTTTTTT
v_call: TRBV7-8; d_call: NA; cdr3_length: 15; j_call: TRBJ2-1; clone_size: NA; cdr3_aa: CASSTGTFDYNEQFF; cdr3_nt: TGTGCCAGCAGCACCGGGACGTTCGACTACAATGAGCAGTTCTTC
v_call: TRBV4-3; d_call: NA; cdr3_length: 13; j_call: TRBJ2-7; clone_size: NA; cdr3_aa: CASSQEANYEQYF; cdr3_nt: TGCGCCAGCAGCCAAGAAGCGAATTACGAGCAGTACTTC
v_call: TRBV30; d_call: TRBD1; cdr3_length: 14; j_call: TRBJ2-3; clone_size: NA; cdr3_aa: CAWSFGTGTDTQYF; cdr3_nt: TGTGCCTGGAGTTTCGGGACAGGCACAGATACGCAGTATTTT
v_call: TRBV28; d_call: NA; cdr3_length: 14; j_call: TRBJ2-7; clone_size: NA; cdr3_aa: CASRPAGASYEQYF; cdr3_nt: TGTGCCAGCAGGCCGGCAGGGGCGTCCTACGAGCAGTACTTC
v_call: TRBV4-1; d_call: TRBD1; cdr3_length: 17; j_call: TRBJ2-7; clone_size: NA; cdr3_aa: CASSRDPGQGARDEQYF; cdr3_nt: TGCGCCAGCAGCCGCGATCCGGGACAGGGGGCGCGTGACGAGCAGTACTTC
v_call: TRBV10-2; d_call: NA; cdr3_length: 12; j_call: TRBJ2-1; clone_size: NA; cdr3_aa: CASNGGGDEQFF; cdr3_nt: TGCGCCAGCAACGGTGGGGGAGATGAGCAGTTCTTC
v_call: TRBV21-1; d_call: NA; cdr3_length: 16; j_call: TRBJ2-3; clone_size: NA; cdr3_aa: CASSGLAGGLTDTQYF; cdr3_nt: TGTGCCAGCAGTGGACTAGCGGGGGGGCTAACAGATACGCAGTATTTT
v_call: TRBV9; d_call: TRBD1; cdr3_length: 13; j_call: TRBJ1-1; clone_size: NA; cdr3_aa: CASSGQGGQSAFF; cdr3_nt: TGTGCCAGCAGCGGACAGGGGGGGCAGAGTGCTTTCTTT
v_call: TRBV7-8; d_call: TRBD1; cdr3_length: 17; j_call: TRBJ2-3; clone_size: NA; cdr3_aa: CASTLELGQVPTDTQYF; cdr3_nt: TGTGCCAGCACCCTGGAATTAGGACAGGTACCCACAGATACGCAGTATTTT
v_call: TRBV5-6; d_call: NA; cdr3_length: 13; j_call: TRBJ1-6; clone_size: NA; cdr3_aa: CASSPTAGSPLHF; cdr3_nt: TGTGCCAGCAGTCCTACGGCCGGGTCACCCCTCCACTTT
v_call: TRBV15; d_call: TRBD1; cdr3_length: 14; j_call: TRBJ2-7; clone_size: once; cdr3_aa: CATSHRDSSYEQYF; cdr3_nt: TGTGCCACCAGTCACCGGGACAGCTCCTACGAGCAGTACTTC
v_call: TRBV5-4; d_call: NA; cdr3_length: 14; j_call: TRBJ1-1; clone_size: once; cdr3_aa: CASSLGGGNTEAFF; cdr3_nt: TGTGCCAGCAGCTTGGGTGGGGGCAACACTGAAGCTTTCTTT
v_call: TRBV19; d_call: TRBD2; cdr3_length: 16; j_call: TRBJ2-3; clone_size: NA; cdr3_aa: CASSIDRLAGTDTQYF; cdr3_nt: TGTGCCAGTAGTATAGATCGACTAGCGGGCACAGATACGCAGTATTTT
v_call: TRBV19; d_call: TRBD1; cdr3_length: 19; j_call: TRBJ1-5; clone_size: once; cdr3_aa: CASTWGGTVVGLGNQPQHF; cdr3_nt: TGTGCCAGTACCTGGGGAGGGACAGTGGTGGGGCTTGGCAATCAGCCCCAGCATTTT
v_call: TRBV7-9; d_call: TRBD1; cdr3_length: 17; j_call: TRBJ1-6; clone_size: NA; cdr3_aa: CASSRDSPSSYNSPLHF; cdr3_nt: TGTGCCAGCAGCCGGGACAGCCCGAGCTCCTATAATTCACCCCTCCACTTT
v_call: TRBV27; d_call: NA; cdr3_length: 13; j_call: TRBJ2-1; clone_size: NA; cdr3_aa: CASSLRGVNEQFF; cdr3_nt: TGTGCCAGCAGTTTAAGAGGAGTCAATGAGCAGTTCTTC
v_call: TRBV25-1; d_call: NA; cdr3_length: 14; j_call: TRBJ2-7; clone_size: NA; cdr3_aa: CASSDFSEGGEQYF; cdr3_nt: TGTGCCAGCAGTGACTTCTCTGAGGGTGGTGAGCAGTACTTC
v_call: TRBV2; d_call: TRBD1; cdr3_length: 14; j_call: TRBJ2-5; clone_size: NA; cdr3_aa: CASSRPGTEETQYF; cdr3_nt: TGTGCCAGCAGCCGACCCGGGACAGAGGAGACCCAGTACTTC
v_call: TRBV29-1; d_call: NA; cdr3_length: 12; j_call: TRBJ1-1; clone_size: NA; cdr3_aa: CSAVRTNTEAFF; cdr3_nt: TGCAGCGCTGTACGGACTAACACTGAAGCTTTCTTT
v_call: TRBV5-1; d_call: NA; cdr3_length: 13; j_call: TRBJ1-2; clone_size: NA; cdr3_aa: CASSLEGGNGYTF; cdr3_nt: TGCGCCAGCAGCTTGGAGGGTGGGAATGGCTACACCTTC
v_call: TRBV6-6; d_call: NA; cdr3_length: 13; j_call: TRBJ1-1; clone_size: once; cdr3_aa: CASYLGGTTEAFF; cdr3_nt: TGTGCCAGTTACCTGGGGGGCACCACTGAAGCTTTCTTT